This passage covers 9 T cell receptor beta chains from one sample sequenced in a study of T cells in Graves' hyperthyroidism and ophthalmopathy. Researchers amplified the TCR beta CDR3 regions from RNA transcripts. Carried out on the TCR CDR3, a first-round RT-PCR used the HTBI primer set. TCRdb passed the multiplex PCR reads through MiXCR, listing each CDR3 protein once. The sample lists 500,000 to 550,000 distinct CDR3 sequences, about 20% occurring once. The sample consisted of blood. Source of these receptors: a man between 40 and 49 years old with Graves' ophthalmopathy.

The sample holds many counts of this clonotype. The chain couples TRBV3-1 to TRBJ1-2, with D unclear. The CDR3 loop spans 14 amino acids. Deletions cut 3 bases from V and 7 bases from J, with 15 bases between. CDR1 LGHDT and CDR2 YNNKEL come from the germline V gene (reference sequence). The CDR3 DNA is TGTGCCAGCAGCCACGCCGGAGGAGTTTTTGGCTACACCTTC. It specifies CASSHAGGVFGYTF. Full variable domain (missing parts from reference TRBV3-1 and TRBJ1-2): DTAVSQTPKYLVTQMGNDKSIKCEQNLGHDTMYWYKQDSKKFLKIMFSYNNKELIINETVPNRFSPKSPDKAHLNLHINSLELGDSAVYFCASSHAGGVFGYTFGSGTRLTVV.

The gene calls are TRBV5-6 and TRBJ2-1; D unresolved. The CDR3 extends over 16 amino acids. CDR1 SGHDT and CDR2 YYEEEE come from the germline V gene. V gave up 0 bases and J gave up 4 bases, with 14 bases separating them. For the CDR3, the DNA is TGTGCCAGCAGCTTGGAGGGTCGGCCCCCTTACAATGAGCAGTTCTTC. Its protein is CASSLEGRPPYNEQFF.

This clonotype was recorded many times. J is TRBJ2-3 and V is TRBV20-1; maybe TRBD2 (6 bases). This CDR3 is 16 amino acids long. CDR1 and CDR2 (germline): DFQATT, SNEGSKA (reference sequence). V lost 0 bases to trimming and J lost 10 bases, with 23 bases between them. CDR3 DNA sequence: TGCAGTGCTAGAGATTTTCGGAGTGGCCTTGGAGGGGCGCAGTATTTT. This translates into CSARDFRSGLGGAQYF.

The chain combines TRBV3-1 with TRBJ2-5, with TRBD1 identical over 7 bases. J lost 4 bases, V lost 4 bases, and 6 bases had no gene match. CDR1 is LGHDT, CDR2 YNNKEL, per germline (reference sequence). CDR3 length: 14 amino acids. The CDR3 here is CASSPGGQPETQYF. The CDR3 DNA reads TGTGCCAGCAGCCCAGGGGGACAACCAGAGACCCAGTACTTC.

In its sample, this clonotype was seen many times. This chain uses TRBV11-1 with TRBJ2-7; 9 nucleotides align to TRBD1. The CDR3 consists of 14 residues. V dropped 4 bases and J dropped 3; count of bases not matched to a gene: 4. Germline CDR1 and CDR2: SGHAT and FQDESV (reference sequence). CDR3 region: CASSYGTGRYEQYF. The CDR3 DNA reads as TGTGCCAGCAGCTACGGGACAGGGCGCTACGAGCAGTACTTC. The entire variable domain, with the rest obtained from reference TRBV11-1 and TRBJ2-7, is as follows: EAEVAQSPRYKITEKSQAVAFWCDPISGHATLYWYRQILGQGPELLVQFQDESVVDDSQLPKDRFSAERLKGVDSTLKIQPAELGDSAMYLCASSYGTGRYEQYFGPGTRLTVT.

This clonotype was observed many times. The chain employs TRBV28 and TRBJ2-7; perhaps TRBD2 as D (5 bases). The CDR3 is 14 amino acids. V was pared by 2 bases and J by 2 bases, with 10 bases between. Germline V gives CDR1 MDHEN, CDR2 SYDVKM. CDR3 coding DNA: TGTGCCAGCAGTTTACCAGGAGGTGCCTACGAGCAGTACTTC. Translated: CASSLPGGAYEQYF.

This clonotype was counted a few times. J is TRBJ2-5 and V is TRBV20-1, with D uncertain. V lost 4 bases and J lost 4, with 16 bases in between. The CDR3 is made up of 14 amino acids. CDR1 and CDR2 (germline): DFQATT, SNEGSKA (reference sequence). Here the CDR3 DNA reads TGCAGTGCTACGCCTGGTCCAGATGGAGAGACCCAGTACTTC. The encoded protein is CSATPGPDGETQYF.

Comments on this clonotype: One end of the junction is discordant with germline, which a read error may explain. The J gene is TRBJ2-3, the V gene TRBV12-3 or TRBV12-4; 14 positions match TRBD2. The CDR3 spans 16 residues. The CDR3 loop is CASSRTSGGSTDTQCF. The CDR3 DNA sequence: TGTGCCAGCAGTCGGACTAGCGGGGGGAGCACAGATACGCAGTGTTTT.

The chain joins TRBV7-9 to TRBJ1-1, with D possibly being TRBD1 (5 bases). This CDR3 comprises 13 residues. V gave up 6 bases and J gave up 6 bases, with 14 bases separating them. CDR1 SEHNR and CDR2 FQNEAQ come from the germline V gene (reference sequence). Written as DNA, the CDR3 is TGTGCCAGCAGACAAGGGGCCCCACCTGAAGCTTTCTTT. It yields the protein CASRQGAPPEAFF. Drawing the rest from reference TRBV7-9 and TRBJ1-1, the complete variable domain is DTGVSQNPRHKITKRGQNVTFRCDPISEHNRLYWYRQTLGQGPEFLTYFQNEAQLEKSRLLSDRFSAERPKGSFSTLEIQRTEQGDSAMYLCASRQGAPPEAFFGQGTRLTVV.